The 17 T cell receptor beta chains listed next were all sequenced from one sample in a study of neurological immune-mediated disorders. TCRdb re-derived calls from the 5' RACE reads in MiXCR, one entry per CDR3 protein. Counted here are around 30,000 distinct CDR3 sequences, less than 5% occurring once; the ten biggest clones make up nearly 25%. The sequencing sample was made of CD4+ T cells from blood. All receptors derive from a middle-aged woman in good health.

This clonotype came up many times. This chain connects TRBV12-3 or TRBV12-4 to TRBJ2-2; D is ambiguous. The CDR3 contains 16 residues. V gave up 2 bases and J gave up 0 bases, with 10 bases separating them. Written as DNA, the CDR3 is TGTGCCAGCAGTTTACGGGCTGGGGCGAACACCGGGGAGCTGTTTTTT. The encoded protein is CASSLRAGANTGELFF.

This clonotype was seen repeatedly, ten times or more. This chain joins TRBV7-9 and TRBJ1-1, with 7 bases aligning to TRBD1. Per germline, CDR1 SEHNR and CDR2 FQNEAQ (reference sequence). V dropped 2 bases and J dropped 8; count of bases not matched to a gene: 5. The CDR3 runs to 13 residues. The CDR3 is CASSLSGGKEAFF. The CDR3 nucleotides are TGTGCCAGCAGCTTATCAGGGGGTAAAGAAGCTTTCTTT. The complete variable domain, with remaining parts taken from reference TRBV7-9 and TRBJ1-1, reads DTGVSQNPRHKITKRGQNVTFRCDPISEHNRLYWYRQTLGQGPEFLTYFQNEAQLEKSRLLSDRFSAERPKGSFSTLEIQRTEQGDSAMYLCASSLSGGKEAFFGQGTRLTVV.

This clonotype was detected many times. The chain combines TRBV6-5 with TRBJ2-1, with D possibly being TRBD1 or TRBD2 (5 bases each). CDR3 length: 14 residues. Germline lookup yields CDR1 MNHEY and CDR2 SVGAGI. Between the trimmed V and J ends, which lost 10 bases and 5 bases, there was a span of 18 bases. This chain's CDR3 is CATCGRDPHNEQFF. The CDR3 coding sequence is TGTGCCACCTGTGGTCGGGACCCTCACAATGAGCAGTTCTTC.

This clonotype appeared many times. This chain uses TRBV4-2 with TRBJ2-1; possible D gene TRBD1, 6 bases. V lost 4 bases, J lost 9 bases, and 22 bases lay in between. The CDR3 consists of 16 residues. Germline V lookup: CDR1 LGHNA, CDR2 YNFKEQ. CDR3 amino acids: CASSLLRGSAEGEQFF. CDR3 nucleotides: TGTGCCAGCAGCCTCCTAAGGGGGTCAGCCGAGGGTGAGCAGTTCTTC.

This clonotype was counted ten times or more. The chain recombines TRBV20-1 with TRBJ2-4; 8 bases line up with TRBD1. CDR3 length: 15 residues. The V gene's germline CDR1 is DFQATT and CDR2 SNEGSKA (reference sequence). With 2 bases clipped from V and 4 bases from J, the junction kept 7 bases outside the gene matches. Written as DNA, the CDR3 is TGCAGTGCTAGACGAAGGACAGGGAAAAAAAACATTCAGTACTTC. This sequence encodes CSARRRTGKKNIQYF.

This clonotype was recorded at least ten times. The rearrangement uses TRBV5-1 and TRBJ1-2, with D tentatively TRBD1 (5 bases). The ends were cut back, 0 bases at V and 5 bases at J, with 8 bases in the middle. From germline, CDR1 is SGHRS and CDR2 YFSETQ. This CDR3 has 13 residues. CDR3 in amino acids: CASSLDGGYGYTF. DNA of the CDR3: TGCGCCAGCAGCTTGGACGGGGGATATGGCTACACCTTC.

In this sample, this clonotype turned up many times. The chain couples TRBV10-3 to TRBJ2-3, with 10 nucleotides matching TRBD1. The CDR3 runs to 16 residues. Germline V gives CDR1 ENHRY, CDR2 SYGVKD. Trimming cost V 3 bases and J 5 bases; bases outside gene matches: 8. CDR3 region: CAISDRDRGRGDTQYF. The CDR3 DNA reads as TGTGCCATCAGTGACCGAGACAGGGGGCGCGGAGATACGCAGTATTTT.

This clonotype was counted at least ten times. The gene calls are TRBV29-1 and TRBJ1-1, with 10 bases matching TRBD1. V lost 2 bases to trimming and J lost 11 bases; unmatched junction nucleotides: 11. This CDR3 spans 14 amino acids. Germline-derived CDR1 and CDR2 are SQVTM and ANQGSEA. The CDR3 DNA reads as TGCAGCGTTGAACACGGACAGGGGGGGGGTAGGGCTTTCTTT. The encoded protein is CSVEHGQGGGRAFF.

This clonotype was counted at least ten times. The DNA for the CDR3 is TGCGCCAGCAGCTTGACAGGGTTGGAGTACAATGAGCAGTTCTTC. It specifies CASSLTGLEYNEQFF. The chain combines TRBV5-1 with TRBJ2-1, with D possibly matching TRBD1 (6 bases). The CDR3 sequence is 15 residues long. Trimming shortened V by 1 base and J by 4 bases, and 12 bases separated the two germline ends. Germline CDR1 is SGHRS and CDR2 is YFSETQ.

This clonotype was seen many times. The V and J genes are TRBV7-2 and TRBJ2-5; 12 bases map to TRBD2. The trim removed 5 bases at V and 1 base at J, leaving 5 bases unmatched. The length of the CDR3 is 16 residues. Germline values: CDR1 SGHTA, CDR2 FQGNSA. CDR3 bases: TGTGCCAGCAGCGTCTCGGGACTAGCGGGCCAAGAGACCCAGTACTTC. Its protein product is CASSVSGLAGQETQYF.

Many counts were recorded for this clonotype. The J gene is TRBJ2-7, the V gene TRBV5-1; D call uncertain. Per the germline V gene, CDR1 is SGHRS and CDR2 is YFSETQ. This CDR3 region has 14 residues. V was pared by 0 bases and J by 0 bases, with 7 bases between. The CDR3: CASSLDSSSYEQYF. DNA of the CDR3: TGCGCCAGCAGCTTGGACAGTAGCTCCTACGAGCAGTACTTC.

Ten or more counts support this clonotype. The CDR3 here is CSAAIFSGDYGYTF. CDR3 nucleotides: TGCAGTGCGGCGATCTTCTCTGGGGACTATGGCTACACCTTC. V usage is TRBV20-1 and J usage is TRBJ1-2; D not certain. There are 14 residues in the CDR3. CDR1 is DFQATT and CDR2 is SNEGSKA in the germline V gene (reference sequence). Trimming stripped 6 bases from V and 3 bases from J, with 17 bases between.

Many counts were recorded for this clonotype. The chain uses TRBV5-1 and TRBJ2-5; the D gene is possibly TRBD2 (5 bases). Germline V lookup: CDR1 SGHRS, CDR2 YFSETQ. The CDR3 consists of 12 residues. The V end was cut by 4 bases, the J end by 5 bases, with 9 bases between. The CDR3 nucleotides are TGCGCCAGCAGCCCGGGGTGGGAGACCCAGTACTTC. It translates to CASSPGWETQYF.

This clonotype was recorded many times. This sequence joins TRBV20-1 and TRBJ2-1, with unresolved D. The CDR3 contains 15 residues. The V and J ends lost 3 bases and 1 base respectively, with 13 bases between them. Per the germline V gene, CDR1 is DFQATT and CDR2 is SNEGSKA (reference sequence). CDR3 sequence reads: CSARKDQLSYNEQFF. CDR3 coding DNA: TGCAGTGCTAGGAAGGACCAGCTGTCCTACAATGAGCAGTTCTTC.

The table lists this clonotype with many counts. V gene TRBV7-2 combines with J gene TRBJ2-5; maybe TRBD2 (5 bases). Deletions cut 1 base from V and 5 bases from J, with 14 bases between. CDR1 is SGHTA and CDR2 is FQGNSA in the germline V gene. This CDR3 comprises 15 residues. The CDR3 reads CASSLVRGRGETQYF. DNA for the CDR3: TGTGCCAGCAGCTTAGTCCGGGGTAGAGGGGAGACCCAGTACTTC.

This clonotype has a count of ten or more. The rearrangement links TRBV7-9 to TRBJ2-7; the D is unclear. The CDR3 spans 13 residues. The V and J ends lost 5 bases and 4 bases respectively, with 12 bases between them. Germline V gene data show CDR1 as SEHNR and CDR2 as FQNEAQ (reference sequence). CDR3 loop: CASSLSGGYEQYF. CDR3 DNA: TGTGCCAGCAGCCTGTCCGGCGGATACGAGCAGTACTTC.

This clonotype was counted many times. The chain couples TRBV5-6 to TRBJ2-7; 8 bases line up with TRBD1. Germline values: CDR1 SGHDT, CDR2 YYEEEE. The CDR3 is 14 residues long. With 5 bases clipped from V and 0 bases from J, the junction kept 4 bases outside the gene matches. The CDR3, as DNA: TGTGCCAGCAGGCGAACAGGGGGCTCCTACGAGCAGTACTTC. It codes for CASRRTGGSYEQYF. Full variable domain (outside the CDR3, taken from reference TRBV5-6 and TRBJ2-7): DAGVTQSPTHLIKTRGQQVTLRCSPKSGHDTVSWYQQALGQGPQFIFQYYEEEERQRGNFPDRFSGHQFPNYSSELNVNALLLGDSALYLCASRRTGGSYEQYFGPGTRLTVT.